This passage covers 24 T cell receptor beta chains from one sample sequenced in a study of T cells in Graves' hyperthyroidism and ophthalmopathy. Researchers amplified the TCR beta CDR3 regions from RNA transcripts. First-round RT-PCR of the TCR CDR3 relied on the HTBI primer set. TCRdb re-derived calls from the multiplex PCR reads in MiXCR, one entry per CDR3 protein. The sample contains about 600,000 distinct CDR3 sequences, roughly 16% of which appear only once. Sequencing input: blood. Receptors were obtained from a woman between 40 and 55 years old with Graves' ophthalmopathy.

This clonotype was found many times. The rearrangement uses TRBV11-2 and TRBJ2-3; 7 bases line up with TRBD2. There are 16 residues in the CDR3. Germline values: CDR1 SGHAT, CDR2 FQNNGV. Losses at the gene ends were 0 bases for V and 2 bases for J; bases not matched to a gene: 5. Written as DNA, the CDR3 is TGTGCCAGCAGCTTAGATCTGGGGGGGGACACAGATACGCAGTATTTT. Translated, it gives CASSLDLGGDTDTQYF.

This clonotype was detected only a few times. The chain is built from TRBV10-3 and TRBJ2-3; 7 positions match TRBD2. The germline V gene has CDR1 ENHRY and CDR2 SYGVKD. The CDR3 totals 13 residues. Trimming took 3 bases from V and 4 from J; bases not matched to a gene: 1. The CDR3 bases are TGTGCCATCAGTGAAGGGAGGGCAGATACGCAGTATTTT. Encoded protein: CAISEGRADTQYF.

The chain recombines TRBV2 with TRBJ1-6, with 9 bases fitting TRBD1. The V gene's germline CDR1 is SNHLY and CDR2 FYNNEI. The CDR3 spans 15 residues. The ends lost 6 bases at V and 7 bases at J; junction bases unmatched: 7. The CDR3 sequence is CASRKNGQGNSPLHF. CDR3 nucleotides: TGTGCCAGCAGGAAAAACGGACAGGGGAATTCACCCCTCCACTTT.

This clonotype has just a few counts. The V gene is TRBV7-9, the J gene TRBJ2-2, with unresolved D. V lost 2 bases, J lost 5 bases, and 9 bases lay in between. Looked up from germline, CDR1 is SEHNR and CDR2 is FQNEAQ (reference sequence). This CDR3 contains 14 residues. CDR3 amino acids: CASSLFMGTGELFF. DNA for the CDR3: TGTGCCAGCAGCTTATTTATGGGGACCGGGGAGCTGTTTTTT.

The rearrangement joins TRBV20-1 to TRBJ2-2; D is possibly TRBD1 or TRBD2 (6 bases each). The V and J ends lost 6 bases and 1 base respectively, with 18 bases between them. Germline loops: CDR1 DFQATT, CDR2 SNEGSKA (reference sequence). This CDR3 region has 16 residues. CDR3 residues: CSAARGSSGNTGELFF. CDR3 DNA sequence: TGCAGTGCAGCAAGGGGGAGTAGCGGGAACACCGGGGAGCTGTTTTTT.

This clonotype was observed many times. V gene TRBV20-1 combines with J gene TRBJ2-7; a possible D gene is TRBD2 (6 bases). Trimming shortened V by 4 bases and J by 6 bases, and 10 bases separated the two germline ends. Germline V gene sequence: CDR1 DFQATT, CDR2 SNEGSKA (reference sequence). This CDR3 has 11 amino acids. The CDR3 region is CSATMGGEQYF. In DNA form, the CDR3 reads TGCAGTGCTACGATGGGGGGCGAGCAGTACTTC.

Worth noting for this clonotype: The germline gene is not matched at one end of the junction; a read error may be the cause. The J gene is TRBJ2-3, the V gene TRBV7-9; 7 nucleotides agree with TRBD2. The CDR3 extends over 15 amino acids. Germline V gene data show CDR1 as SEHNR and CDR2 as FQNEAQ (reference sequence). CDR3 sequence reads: CASSLGGKTTDTQYF. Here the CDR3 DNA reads TGCGCCAGCAGCTTGGGGGGGAAGACGACAGATACGCAGTATTTT.

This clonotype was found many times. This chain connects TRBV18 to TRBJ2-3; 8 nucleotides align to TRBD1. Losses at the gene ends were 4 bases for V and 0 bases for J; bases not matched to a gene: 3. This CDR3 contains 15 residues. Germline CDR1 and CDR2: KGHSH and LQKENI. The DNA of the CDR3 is TGTGCCAGCTCACGTAGACAGGGGAGCACAGATACGCAGTATTTT. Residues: CASSRRQGSTDTQYF.

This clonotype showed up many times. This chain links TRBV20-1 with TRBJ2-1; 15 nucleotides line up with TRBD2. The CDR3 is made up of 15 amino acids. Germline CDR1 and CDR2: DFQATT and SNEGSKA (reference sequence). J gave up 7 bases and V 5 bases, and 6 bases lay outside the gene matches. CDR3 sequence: CSAAGTSGRRNEQFF. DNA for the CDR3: TGCAGTGCTGCCGGGACTAGCGGGAGGAGGAATGAGCAGTTCTTC.

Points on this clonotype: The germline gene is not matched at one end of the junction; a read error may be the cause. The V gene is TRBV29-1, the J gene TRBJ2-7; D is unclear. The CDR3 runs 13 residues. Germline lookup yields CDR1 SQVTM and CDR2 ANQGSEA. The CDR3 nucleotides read TGCAGCGTTGAAGACGAAAGCTCCTGCGAGCAGTACTTC. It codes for CSVEDESSCEQYF.

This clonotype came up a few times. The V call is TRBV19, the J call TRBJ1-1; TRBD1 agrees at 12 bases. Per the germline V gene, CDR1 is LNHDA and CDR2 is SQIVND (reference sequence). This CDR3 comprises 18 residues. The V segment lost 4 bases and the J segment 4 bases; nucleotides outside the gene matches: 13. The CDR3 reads CASSKGPGQGALGTEAFF. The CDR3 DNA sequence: TGTGCCAGTAGTAAGGGACCGGGACAGGGGGCCTTAGGCACTGAAGCTTTCTTT.

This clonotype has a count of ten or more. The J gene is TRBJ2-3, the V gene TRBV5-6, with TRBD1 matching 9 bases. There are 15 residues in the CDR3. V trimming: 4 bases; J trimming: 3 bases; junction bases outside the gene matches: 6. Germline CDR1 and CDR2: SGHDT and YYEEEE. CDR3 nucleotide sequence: TGTGCCAGCAGCCGCACAGGGGGCTTGACAGATACGCAGTATTTT. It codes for CASSRTGGLTDTQYF.

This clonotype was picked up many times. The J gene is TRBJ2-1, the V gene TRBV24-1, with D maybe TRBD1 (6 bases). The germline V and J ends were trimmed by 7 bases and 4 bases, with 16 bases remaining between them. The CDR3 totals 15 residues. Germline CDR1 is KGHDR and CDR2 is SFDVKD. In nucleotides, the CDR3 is TGTGCCACCAGCAGGGGTAATAGTCCGTACAATGAGCAGTTCTTC. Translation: CATSRGNSPYNEQFF.

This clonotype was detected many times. CDR3 in DNA: TGTGCCAGCAGCCAAGACACCCGTGGTAGGGAGCAGTTCTTC. Translation: CASSQDTRGREQFF. The chain is built from TRBV3-1 and TRBJ2-1; D is ambiguous. The CDR3 sequence is 14 residues long. The germline V gene encodes CDR1 LGHDT and CDR2 YNNKEL (reference sequence). The V end lost 0 bases, the J end lost 10 bases, and 13 bases lay between the germline ends.

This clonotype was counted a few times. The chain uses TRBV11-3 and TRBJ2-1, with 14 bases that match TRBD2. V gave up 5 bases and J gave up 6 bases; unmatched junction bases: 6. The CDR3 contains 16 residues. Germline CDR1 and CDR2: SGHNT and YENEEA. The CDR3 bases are TGTGCCAGCAGCGCTACCGGGACTAGCGGGAGCAATGAGCAGTTCTTC. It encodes CASSATGTSGSNEQFF.

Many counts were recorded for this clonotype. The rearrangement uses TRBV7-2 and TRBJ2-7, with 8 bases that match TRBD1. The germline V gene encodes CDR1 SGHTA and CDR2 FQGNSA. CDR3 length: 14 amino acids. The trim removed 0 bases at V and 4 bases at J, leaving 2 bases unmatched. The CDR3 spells CASSLARGRYEQYF. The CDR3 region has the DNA TGTGCCAGCAGCTTAGCCAGGGGGCGATACGAGCAGTACTTC.

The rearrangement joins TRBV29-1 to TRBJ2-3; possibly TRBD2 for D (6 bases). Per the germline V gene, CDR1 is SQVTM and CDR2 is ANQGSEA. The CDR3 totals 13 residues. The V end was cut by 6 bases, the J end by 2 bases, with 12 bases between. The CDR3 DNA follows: TGCAGCGTCGTTAGCGGAAACACAGATACGCAGTATTTT. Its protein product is CSVVSGNTDTQYF.

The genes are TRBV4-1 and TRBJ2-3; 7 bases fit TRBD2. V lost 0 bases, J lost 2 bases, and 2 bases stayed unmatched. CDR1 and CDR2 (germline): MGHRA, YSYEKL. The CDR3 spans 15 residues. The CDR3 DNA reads TGCGCCAGCAGCCAAGACGGGGACTACACAGATACGCAGTATTTT. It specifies CASSQDGDYTDTQYF.

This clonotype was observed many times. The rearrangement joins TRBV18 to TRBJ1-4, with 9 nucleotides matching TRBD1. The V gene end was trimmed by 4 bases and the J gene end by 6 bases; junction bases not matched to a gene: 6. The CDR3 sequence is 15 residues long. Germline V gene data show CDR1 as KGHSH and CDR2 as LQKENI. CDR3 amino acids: CASSRQQGADEKLFF. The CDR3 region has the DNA TGTGCCAGCTCACGACAACAGGGGGCTGATGAAAAACTGTTTTTT.

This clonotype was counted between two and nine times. CDR3 sequence: CASSSTSHNEQFF. The CDR3 DNA follows: TGTGCCAGCAGCTCAACTAGTCACAATGAGCAGTTCTTC. The V and J genes are TRBV7-3 and TRBJ2-1; possible D gene TRBD2, 5 bases. Trimming removed 4 bases at V and 5 bases at J, with 9 bases between. This CDR3 spans 13 amino acids. Germline V CDR1 and CDR2: SGHTA, FQGTGA.

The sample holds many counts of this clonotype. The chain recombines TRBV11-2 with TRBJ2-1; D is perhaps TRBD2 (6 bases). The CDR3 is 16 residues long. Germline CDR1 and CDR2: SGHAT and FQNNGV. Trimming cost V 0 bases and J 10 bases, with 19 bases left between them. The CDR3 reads CASSLEGTGLSWEQFF. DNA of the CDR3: TGTGCCAGCAGCTTAGAGGGAACGGGACTCTCGTGGGAGCAGTTCTTC.

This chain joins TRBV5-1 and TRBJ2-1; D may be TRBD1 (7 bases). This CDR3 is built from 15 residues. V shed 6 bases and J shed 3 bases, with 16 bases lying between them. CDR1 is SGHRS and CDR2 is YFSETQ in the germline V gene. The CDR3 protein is CASTEGAVGYNEQFF. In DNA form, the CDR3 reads TGCGCCAGCACGGAGGGGGCTGTTGGCTACAATGAGCAGTTCTTC.

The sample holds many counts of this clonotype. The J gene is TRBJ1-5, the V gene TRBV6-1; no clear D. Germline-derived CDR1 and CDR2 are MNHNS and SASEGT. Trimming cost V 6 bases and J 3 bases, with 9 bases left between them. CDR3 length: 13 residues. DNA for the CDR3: TGTGCCAGCAGAACGGGCGTCAATCAGCCCCAGCATTTT. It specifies CASRTGVNQPQHF.

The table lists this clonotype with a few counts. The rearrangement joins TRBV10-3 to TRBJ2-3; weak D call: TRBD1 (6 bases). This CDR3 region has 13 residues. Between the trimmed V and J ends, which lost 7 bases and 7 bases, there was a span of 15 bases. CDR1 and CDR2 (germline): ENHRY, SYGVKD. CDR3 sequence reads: CAIKPGEVNTQYF. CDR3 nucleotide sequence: TGTGCCATCAAACCAGGGGAAGTTAATACGCAGTATTTT.